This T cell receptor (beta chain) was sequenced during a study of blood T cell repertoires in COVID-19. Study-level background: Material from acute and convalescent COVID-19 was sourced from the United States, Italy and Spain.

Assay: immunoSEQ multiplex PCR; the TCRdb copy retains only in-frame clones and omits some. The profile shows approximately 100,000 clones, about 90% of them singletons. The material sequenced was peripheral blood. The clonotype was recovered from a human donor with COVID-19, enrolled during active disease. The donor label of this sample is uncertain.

CDR3 sequence (DNA): TGTGCCAGCAGTTTATCTCACAGCCGAGCCACTGAAGCTTTCTTT. Amino acids: CASSLSHSRATEAFF. This chain connects TRBV27 to TRBJ1-1, with D unclear. CDR1 and CDR2 (germline): MNHEY, SMNVEV (reference sequence). V dropped 0 bases and J dropped 4 bases, with 12 bases sitting between them. This CDR3 region has 15 residues.